This T cell receptor (beta chain) was profiled in a study of OX40 agonist ivuxolimab in advanced cancers. Study-level information: At 0.01 to 10 mg/kg, ivuxolimab was administered intravenously to patients every 2 weeks. Participants could have had prior anti-PD-1, anti-PD-L1 or anti-CTLA-4 therapy, and around 40% had some.

The CDR3 is made up of 18 amino acids. Per the germline V gene, CDR1 is SEHNR and CDR2 is FQNEAQ (reference sequence). The junction had 6 bases not matched to a gene; V was cut back by 5 bases and J by 1 base. A single count supports this clone. The data were produced by immunoSEQ multiplex PCR, yet TCRdb's version contains in-frame clones alone and is incomplete. The sample holds fewer than 65,000 clones, more than 80% seen once. This clonotype was obtained from an adult with an advanced solid tumor such as melanoma, head and neck, liver or kidney cancer. The chain combines TRBV7-9 with TRBJ2-3; 16 bases are shared with TRBD2. The sample was CD4+ or CD8+ T cells sorted from blood, taken in a trial of the OX40 agonist ivuxolimab. Here the CDR3 DNA reads TGTGCCAGCAGCCGAGGGACTAGCGGGAGGGCCGGCACAGATACGCAGTATTTT. This encodes CASSRGTSGRAGTDTQYF.